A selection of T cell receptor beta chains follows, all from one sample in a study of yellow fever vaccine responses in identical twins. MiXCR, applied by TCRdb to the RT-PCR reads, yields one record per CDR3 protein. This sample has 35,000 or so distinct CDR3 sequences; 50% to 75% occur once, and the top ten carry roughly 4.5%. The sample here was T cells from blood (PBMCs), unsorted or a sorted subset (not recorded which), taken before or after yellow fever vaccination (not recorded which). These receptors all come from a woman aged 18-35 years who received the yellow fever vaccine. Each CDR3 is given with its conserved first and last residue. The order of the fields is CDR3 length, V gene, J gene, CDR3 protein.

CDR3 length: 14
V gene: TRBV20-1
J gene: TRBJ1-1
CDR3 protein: CSASEDRENTEAFF

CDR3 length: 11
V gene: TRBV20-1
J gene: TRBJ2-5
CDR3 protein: CSVVPQETQYF

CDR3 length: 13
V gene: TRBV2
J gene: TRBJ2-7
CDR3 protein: CASGTGEIYEQYF

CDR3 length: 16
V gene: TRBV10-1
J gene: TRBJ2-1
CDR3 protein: CASSEHRDRRNNEQFF

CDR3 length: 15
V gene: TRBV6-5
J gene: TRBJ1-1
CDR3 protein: CASSYSGGAGTEAFF

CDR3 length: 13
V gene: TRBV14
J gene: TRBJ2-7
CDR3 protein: CASSKSRGQEQYF

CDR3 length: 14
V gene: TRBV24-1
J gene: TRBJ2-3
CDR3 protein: CATRGRGGTDTQYF

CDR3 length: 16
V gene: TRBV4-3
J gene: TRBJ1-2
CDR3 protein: CASRAGTGGYNYGYTF

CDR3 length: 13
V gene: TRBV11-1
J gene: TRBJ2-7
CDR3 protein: CASSPIRVGEQYF

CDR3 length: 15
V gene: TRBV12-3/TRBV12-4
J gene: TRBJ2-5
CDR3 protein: CASSRGTGGRETQYF

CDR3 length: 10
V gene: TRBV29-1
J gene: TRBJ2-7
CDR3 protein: CSVLQNEQYF

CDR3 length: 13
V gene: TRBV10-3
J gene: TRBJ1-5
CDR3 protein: CAIAPGGNQPQHF

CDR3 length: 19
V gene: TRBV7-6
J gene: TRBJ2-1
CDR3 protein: CASSLDRLAGDQNYNEQFF

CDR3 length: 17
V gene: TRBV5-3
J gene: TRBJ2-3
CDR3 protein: CARDTAGSGGASDTQYF

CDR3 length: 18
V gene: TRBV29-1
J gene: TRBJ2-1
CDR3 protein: CSVDSYLGGSGQYNEQFF

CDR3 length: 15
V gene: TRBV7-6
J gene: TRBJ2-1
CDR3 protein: CASSLAQGGGNEQFF

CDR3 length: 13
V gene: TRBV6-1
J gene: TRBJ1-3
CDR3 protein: CASSTVSGNTIYF

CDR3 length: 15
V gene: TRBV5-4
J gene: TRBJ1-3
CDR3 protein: CASSLGHLPGNTIYF

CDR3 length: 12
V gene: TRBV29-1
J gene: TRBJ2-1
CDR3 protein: CSVEGSGLVQFF

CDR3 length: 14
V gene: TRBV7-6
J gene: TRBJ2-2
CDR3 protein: CASSLSPMAGELFF

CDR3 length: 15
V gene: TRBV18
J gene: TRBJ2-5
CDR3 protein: CASSPRTGQQETQYF

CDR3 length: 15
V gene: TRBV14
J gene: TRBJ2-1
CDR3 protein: CASSRTSGEHNEQFF

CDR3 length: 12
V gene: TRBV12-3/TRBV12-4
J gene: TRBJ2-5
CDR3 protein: CASSLGGKTQYF

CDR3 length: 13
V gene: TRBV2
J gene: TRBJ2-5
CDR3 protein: CASQQGARETQYF

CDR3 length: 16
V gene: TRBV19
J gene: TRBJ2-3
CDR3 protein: CASSIRGHTSTDTQYF

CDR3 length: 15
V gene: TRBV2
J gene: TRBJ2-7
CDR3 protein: CASRDFGQVSYEQYF

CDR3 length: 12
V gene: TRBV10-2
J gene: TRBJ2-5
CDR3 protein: CASSTTRETQYF

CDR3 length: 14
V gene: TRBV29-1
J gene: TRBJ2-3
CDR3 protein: CSVEFGPSTDTQYF